The rows below give T cell receptor beta chains drawn from one sample of a study of blood T cell repertoires in COVID-19. This table comes from immunoSEQ multiplex PCR, and its TCRdb copy is limited to in-frame clones, with some not included. Seen here are some 250,000 clones, over 75% observed once, and the top ten hold about 1.9%. Specimen: peripheral blood. The receptors derive from a young man who had recovered from COVID-19. The CDR3 runs from the conserved cysteine through the conserved F or W. The D gene is left open where the match is weak. Expanded clones are given a class, and other clones once, few, many or no size at all.

D,J,size,V,CDR3,DNA
TRBD2,TRBJ2-5,.,TRBV3-1/TRBV3-2,CASSSTSGGLGETQYF,TGTGCCAGCAGCTCGACTAGCGGGGGGCTGGGGGAGACCCAGTACTTC
TRBD1,TRBJ2-7,.,TRBV18,CASSPGQGAGEQYF,TGTGCCAGCTCACCGGGACAGGGGGCAGGTGAGCAGTACTTC
.,TRBJ2-5,.,TRBV4-1,CASSPTGGGTQYF,TGCGCCAGCAGCCCAACCGGGGGTGGGACCCAGTACTTC
.,TRBJ1-6,.,TRBV6-6,CASRPGVPNNSPLHF,TGTGCCAGCAGGCCCGGGGTACCCAATAATTCACCCCTCCACTTT
TRBD1,TRBJ1-5,.,TRBV10-3,CASSWDRDYRPQHF,TGTGCGTCTTCATGGGACAGGGACTATCGACCCCAGCATTTT
TRBD1,TRBJ1-1,.,TRBV7-9,CASSLIRGIVNTEAFF,TGTGCCAGCAGCTTAATCAGGGGGATCGTGAACACTGAAGCTTTCTTT
TRBD1,TRBJ1-3,.,TRBV18,CASSPPGQGILGSGNTIYF,TGTGCCAGCTCACCACCGGGACAGGGGATTTTAGGCTCTGGAAACACCATATATTTT
TRBD1,TRBJ2-2,.,TRBV5-1,CASSRGLVTGELFF,TGCGCCAGCAGCAGGGGGCTAGTCACCGGGGAGCTGTTTTTT
.,TRBJ2-3,.,TRBV5-1,CASSLVSGQGDTQYF,TGCGCCAGCAGCTTGGTTTCAGGGCAGGGAGATACGCAGTATTTT
TRBD1,TRBJ1-3,.,TRBV11-2,CASSQGGTGLGGNTIYF,TGTGCCAGCAGCCAGGGGGGGACAGGGCTCGGAGGAAACACCATATATTTT
.,TRBJ1-2,many,TRBV10-3,CATVRGLGYGYTF,TGTGCCACCGTACGGGGTCTTGGGTATGGCTACACCTTC
.,TRBJ2-5,.,TRBV10-1,CASSAGGRETQYF,TGCGCCAGCAGTGCCGGGGGGCGGGAGACCCAGTACTTC
TRBD2,TRBJ2-7,.,TRBV3-1/TRBV3-2,CASSQEPLAGAYEQYF,TGTGCCAGCAGCCAAGAGCCACTAGCGGGGGCCTACGAGCAGTACTTC
TRBD1,TRBJ1-1,.,TRBV5-5,CASTIGQGMNTEAFF,TGTGCCAGCACCATCGGACAGGGAATGAACACTGAAGCTTTCTTT
TRBD1,TRBJ2-3,.,TRBV5-4,CASSLGETGSTDTQYF,TGTGCCAGCAGCTTGGGGGAGACAGGGAGCACAGATACGCAGTATTTT
.,TRBJ1-5,.,TRBV3-1/TRBV3-2,CASSQGDRPQHF,TGTGCCAGCAGCCAAGGTGACAGGCCCCAGCATTTT
TRBD1,TRBJ1-1,.,TRBV18,CASSPTQWAGGSYTEAFF,TGTGCCAGCTCACCAACCCAGTGGGCAGGGGGCTCGTACACTGAAGCTTTCTTT
TRBD1,TRBJ1-2,.,TRBV2,CASRGPGQPYGYTF,TGTGCCAGCAGGGGTCCGGGACAGCCATATGGCTACACCTTC
.,TRBJ2-1,.,TRBV6-1,CASSEGPQGEQFF,TGTGCCAGCAGTGAGGGCCCCCAAGGTGAGCAGTTCTTC
TRBD1,TRBJ2-2,.,TRBV4-2,CASSPNTGDTGELFF,TGTGCCAGCAGTCCTAATACAGGGGACACCGGGGAGCTGTTTTTT
TRBD1,TRBJ1-3,.,TRBV15,CATSWDRAFSGNTIYF,TGTGCCACCAGCTGGGACAGGGCCTTCTCTGGAAACACCATATATTTT
TRBD1,TRBJ1-2,.,TRBV11-2,CASRPQQGTGYTF,TGTGCCAGCAGGCCCCAACAGGGGACAGGCTACACCTTC
.,TRBJ2-7,.,TRBV12-3/TRBV12-4,CASSHAGGEEQYF,TGTGCCAGCAGTCACGCCGGCGGTGAGGAGCAGTACTTC
.,TRBJ1-1,.,TRBV5-1,CASSLVLGQWWTEAFF,TGCGCCAGCAGCTTGGTCTTGGGCCAGTGGTGGACTGAAGCTTTCTTT
.,TRBJ1-5,.,TRBV7-8,CASSLNYRLGNQPQHF,TGTGCCAGCAGCTTAAATTACCGGTTGGGCAATCAGCCCCAGCATTTT
.,TRBJ1-1,.,TRBV20-1,CSAKQDTEAFF,TGCAGTGCTAAACAGGACACTGAAGCTTTCTTT
TRBD2,TRBJ2-5,.,TRBV5-1,CASVGLAGGPETQYF,TGCGCCAGCGTCGGACTAGCGGGGGGGCCTGAGACCCAGTACTTC
TRBD1,TRBJ1-1,.,TRBV6-1,CASSEETGYTEAFF,TGTGCCAGCAGTGAGGAGACAGGGTACACTGAAGCTTTCTTT
.,TRBJ1-2,few,TRBV2,CASRGQSPAYGYTF,TGTGCCAGCAGAGGACAGTCACCGGCGTATGGCTACACCTTC
.,TRBJ1-2,.,TRBV3-1/TRBV3-2,CASSSRSPEGYTF,TGTGCCAGCAGCTCTCGGTCCCCGGAGGGCTACACCTTC
.,TRBJ2-3,.,TRBV25-1,CASGDVESTDTQYF,TGTGCCAGCGGTGATGTGGAGAGCACAGATACGCAGTATTTT
TRBD1,TRBJ1-4,.,TRBV10-3,CAISDDRGLSEKLFF,TGTGCCATCAGTGACGACAGGGGTTTGTCTGAAAAACTGTTTTTT
TRBD1,TRBJ2-5,.,TRBV5-4,CASSLRTGVSAWAQYF,TGTGCCAGCAGCCTCCGGACAGGGGTATCAGCTTGGGCCCAGTACTTC
.,TRBJ1-1,.,TRBV2,CASTSQGLGNTEAFF,TGTGCCAGCACCTCTCAGGGGTTGGGGAACACTGAAGCTTTCTTT
TRBD1,TRBJ1-2,.,TRBV5-1,CASRGGDRGGDGYTF,TGCGCCAGCAGGGGGGGAGACAGGGGCGGAGATGGCTACACCTTC
.,TRBJ1-4,.,TRBV6-6,CASSPFQGYNEKLFF,TGTGCCAGCAGCCCATTCCAGGGCTATAATGAAAAACTGTTTTTT
TRBD1,TRBJ2-2,.,TRBV3-1/TRBV3-2,CASSQPLGQGISTGELFF,TGTGCCAGCAGCCAACCTCTGGGACAGGGGATTTCCACCGGGGAGCTGTTTTTT
.,TRBJ1-3,.,TRBV2,CASRRGSGNTIYF,TGTGCCAGCAGGCGGGGGTCTGGAAACACCATATATTTT
.,TRBJ1-4,once,TRBV19,CASSPVDRNEKLFF,TGTGCCAGTAGCCCCGTGGACAGAAATGAAAAACTGTTTTTT
TRBD1,TRBJ2-1,.,TRBV15,CATSQDRSSYNEQFF,TGTGCCACCAGCCAGGACAGGAGCTCCTACAATGAGCAGTTCTTC
.,TRBJ1-3,.,TRBV18,CAGSQALSGNTIYF,TGTGCCGGGAGTCAGGCTCTCTCTGGAAACACCATATATTTT
TRBD2,TRBJ2-2,.,TRBV3-1/TRBV3-2,CASSQVGRVLVTGELFF,TGTGCCAGCAGCCAAGTCGGGAGGGTCTTAGTTACCGGGGAGCTGTTTTTT
.,TRBJ1-1,.,TRBV7-9,CASSRGVGVNTEAFF,TGTGCCAGCAGCCGCGGGGTAGGAGTAAACACTGAAGCTTTCTTT